This is a list of T cell receptor beta chains from one sample in a study of blood T cell repertoires in COVID-19. Sequenced by immunoSEQ multiplex PCR; TCRdb stores in-frame clones only, minus some. The sample has roughly 150,000 clones, 81% seen once. Sequenced material: PBMCs or T cells enriched from blood (not recorded which). The receptors stem from a middle-aged woman with acute COVID-19. The CDR3 runs from the conserved cysteine through the conserved F or W. Fields, in order: V gene, clone size, D gene, J gene, CDR3 protein, CDR3 DNA. The D gene is left open where the match is weak. Clone size is given for some rows only: seen once, a few or many times, or a class if the clone is expanded.

TRBV19	-	-	TRBJ2-2	CASSRSEGVGTGELFF	TGTGCCAGTAGTAGATCTGAGGGAGTTGGAACCGGGGAGCTGTTTTTT
TRBV7-8	few	-	TRBJ1-1	CASSLVAGVDTEAFF	TGTGCCAGCAGCTTAGTTGCAGGGGTTGATACTGAAGCTTTCTTT
TRBV5-1	-	-	TRBJ1-1	CASSILQGLGTEAFF	TGCGCCAGCAGCATACTACAGGGTTTGGGGACTGAAGCTTTCTTT
TRBV5-4	-	-	TRBJ1-1	CATQVPGTEAFF	TGTGCCACCCAGGTGCCTGGAACTGAAGCTTTCTTT
TRBV5-1	-	TRBD1	TRBJ2-1	CASSLPAGGWDEQFF	TGCGCCAGCAGCTTGCCCGCAGGGGGTTGGGATGAGCAGTTCTTC
TRBV27	once	-	TRBJ2-7	CASSPRLGTGSYEQYF	TGTGCCAGCAGTCCTCGCCTAGGGACTGGCTCCTACGAGCAGTACTTC
TRBV18	-	-	TRBJ1-1	CASSPGLGGTEAFF	TGTGCCAGCTCACCGGGTTTAGGAGGCACTGAAGCTTTCTTT
TRBV7-2	-	-	TRBJ1-5	CASSLGAGALSNQPQHF	TGTGCCAGCAGCTTAGGAGCGGGGGCGTTAAGTAATCAGCCCCAGCATTTT
TRBV3-1/TRBV3-2	once	TRBD1	TRBJ1-6	CASSQGVGQSYSPLHF	TGTGCCAGCAGCCAAGGGGTGGGACAGAGTTATTCACCCCTCCACTTT
TRBV19	-	TRBD2	TRBJ2-5	CASSRTSGREETQYF	TGTGCCAGTAGTAGGACTAGCGGGAGAGAGGAGACCCAGTACTTC
TRBV7-7	-	TRBD2	TRBJ2-2	CASSKASGIVAGELFF	TGTGCTAGCAGCAAGGCTAGCGGGATCGTCGCCGGGGAGCTGTTTTTT
TRBV2	-	TRBD2	TRBJ2-1	CASRIAGEGYNEQFF	TGTGCCAGCAGGATAGCGGGAGAGGGATACAATGAGCAGTTCTTC
TRBV7-9	-	-	TRBJ1-1	CASSLGGGGFTEAFF	TGTGCCAGCAGCTTAGGAGGCGGGGGGTTCACTGAAGCTTTCTTT
TRBV6-4	-	-	TRBJ2-1	CASSDGGATSYNEQFF	TGTGCCAGCAGTGACGGGGGGGCCACAAGCTACAATGAGCAGTTCTTC
TRBV19	-	TRBD1	TRBJ2-2	CASSPGTGDNTGELFF	TGTGCCAGTAGTCCCGGGACAGGGGATAACACCGGGGAGCTGTTTTTT
TRBV30	-	-	TRBJ2-5	CAWRQDQETQYF	TGTGCCTGGAGGCAGGACCAAGAGACCCAGTACTTC
TRBV27	-	TRBD1	TRBJ1-2	CASSFSASGGIYGYTF	TGTGCCAGCAGTTTCTCCGCCTCAGGGGGGATCTATGGCTACACCTTC
TRBV6-5	-	TRBD1	TRBJ1-5	CASSNRDRGIQPQHF	TGTGCCAGCAGTAACCGGGACAGGGGAATTCAGCCCCAGCATTTT
TRBV4-2	-	TRBD2	TRBJ2-3	CASSQDRNSGVDTQYF	TGTGCCAGCAGCCAAGATAGGAATAGCGGGGTGGATACGCAGTATTTT
TRBV18	-	TRBD1	TRBJ2-2	CASSPDRAGGELFF	TGTGCCAGCTCACCGGACAGGGCTGGCGGGGAGCTGTTTTTT
TRBV2	-	-	TRBJ2-5	CASSGGLRQSRSIIYF	TGTGCCAGCAGCGGGGGTCTCAGACAGTCTCGGAGTATCATTTACTTC
TRBV10-3	-	-	TRBJ1-1	CAIRTGVNTEAFF	TGTGCCATCAGGACAGGAGTGAACACTGAAGCTTTCTTT
TRBV4-1	-	TRBD2	TRBJ2-1	CASSQYVLIPIAGGSYNEQFF	TGCGCCAGCAGCCAATATGTGTTGATTCCCATAGCGGGAGGCTCCTACAATGAGCAGTTCTTC
TRBV10-1	once	TRBD1	TRBJ1-2	CASSEEDREGQSYTF	TGCGCCAGCAGTGAGGAGGACAGGGAGGGTCAAAGCTACACCTTC
TRBV24-1	-	TRBD1	TRBJ1-1	CATRGTANTEAFF	TGTGCCACCAGAGGGACAGCTAACACTGAAGCTTTCTTT
TRBV30	once	TRBD2	TRBJ2-1	CAWSTVGLAGSRFF	TGTGCCTGGAGTACCGTTGGACTAGCGGGATCACGGTTCTTC